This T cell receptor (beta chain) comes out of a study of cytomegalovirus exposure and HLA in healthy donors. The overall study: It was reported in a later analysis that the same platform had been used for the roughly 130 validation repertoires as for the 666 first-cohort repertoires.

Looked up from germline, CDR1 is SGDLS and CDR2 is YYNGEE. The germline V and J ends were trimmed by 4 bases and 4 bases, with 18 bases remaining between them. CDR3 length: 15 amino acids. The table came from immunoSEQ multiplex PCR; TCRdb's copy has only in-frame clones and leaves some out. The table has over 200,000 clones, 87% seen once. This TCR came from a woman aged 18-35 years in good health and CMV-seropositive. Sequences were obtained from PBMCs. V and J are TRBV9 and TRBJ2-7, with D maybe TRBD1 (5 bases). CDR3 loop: CASSPDQGRWYEQYF. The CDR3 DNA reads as TGTGCCAGCAGCCCGGACCAGGGCCGATGGTACGAGCAGTACTTC. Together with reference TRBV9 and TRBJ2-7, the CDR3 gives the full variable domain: DSGVTQTPKHLITATGQRVTLRCSPRSGDLSVYWYQQSLDQGLQFLIQYYNGEERAKGNILERFSAQQFPDLHSELNLSSLELGDSALYFCASSPDQGRWYEQYFGPGTRLTVT.